A single sample is the source of the 7 T cell receptor beta chains below, sequenced in a study of blood T cell dynamics during melanoma immunotherapy. The repertoire was sequenced with immunoSEQ multiplex PCR; TCRdb's copy has only in-frame clones and lacks some. The profile covers roughly 16,000 clones, with 83% appearing a single time and roughly 7.1% taken by the ten largest. Time point given: pre-treatment baseline. The sequenced sample was blood, obtained from a patient treated with checkpoint blockade. All receptors derive from a human donor with melanoma.

The chain couples TRBV11-2 to TRBJ1-4, with 8 bases fitting TRBD1. CDR1 is SGHAT, CDR2 FQNNGV, per germline. The length of the CDR3 is 15 residues. V trimming: 5 bases; J trimming: 8 bases; junction bases outside the gene matches: 10. CDR3 loop: CASSPRTGQREKLFF. CDR3 DNA sequence: TGTGCCAGCAGCCCCCGGACAGGGCAGCGGGAAAAACTGTTTTTT.

This clone is labeled as medium-sized. V and J are TRBV7-9 and TRBJ1-5, with D possibly being TRBD1 (6 bases). CDR3 length: 14 residues. Between the trimmed V and J ends, which lost 0 bases and 4 bases, there was a span of 7 bases. CDR1 is SEHNR, CDR2 FQNEAQ, per germline (reference sequence). The CDR3 DNA is TGTGCCAGCAGCTTAGCAGGGGGTAATCAGCCCCAGCATTTT. The encoded protein is CASSLAGGNQPQHF.

This clone was counted once. The chain carries TRBV9 and TRBJ2-3, with no clear D. Trimming stripped 4 bases from V and 3 bases from J, with 6 bases between. CDR1 and CDR2 (germline): SGDLS, YYNGEE. The CDR3 is made up of 12 amino acids. The CDR3 DNA is TGTGCCAGCAGCCCCAGAACAGATACGCAGTATTTT. The encoded protein is CASSPRTDTQYF.

The gene calls are TRBV25-1 and TRBJ2-5, with a tentative D call TRBD2 (6 bases). The germline V gene encodes CDR1 MGHDK and CDR2 SYGVNS. The ends were cut back, 6 bases at V and 7 bases at J, with 18 bases in the middle. There are 14 residues in the CDR3. The CDR3: CASSARGWGLTQYF. The CDR3 nucleotides are TGTGCCAGCAGCGCTCGGGGATGGGGACTGACCCAGTACTTC.

The chain links TRBV14 to TRBJ2-1, with D possibly being TRBD2 (6 bases). CDR1 SGHDN and CDR2 FVKESK come from the germline V gene. The CDR3 has 16 residues. V dropped 0 bases and J dropped 0 bases, with 9 bases sitting between them. CDR3 DNA sequence: TGTGCCAGCAGCCAAGAGGGGGGAAGCTCCTACAATGAGCAGTTCTTC. Its protein is CASSQEGGSSYNEQFF.

As to this clone: Different DNA sequences within this sample yield the same CDR3. DNA of the CDR3: TGTGCCAGCTCATCGAAAAGGCAGGGGAGCAATCAGCCCCAGCATTTT. It translates to CASSSKRQGSNQPQHF. The rearrangement joins TRBV18 to TRBJ1-5; tentatively, D is TRBD1 (6 bases). Trimming cost V 5 bases and J 1 base, with 15 bases left between them. Germline loops: CDR1 KGHSH, CDR2 LQKENI. The CDR3 spans 16 residues.

The chain couples TRBV5-6 to TRBJ2-5, with TRBD1 matching over 8 bases. Germline V lookup: CDR1 SGHDT, CDR2 YYEEEE. The J segment lost 5 bases and the V segment lost 4 bases, leaving 13 bases of the junction unmatched. This CDR3 is 16 amino acids long. The CDR3 spells CASSPAKQGVLETQYF. CDR3 in DNA: TGTGCCAGCAGCCCTGCAAAACAGGGGGTTCTGGAGACCCAGTACTTC.